The clone carrying this T cell receptor beta chain was seen ten or more times. Its antigen remains unknown. The CDR3 spans 13 residues. V dropped 8 bases and J dropped 1 base, with 10 bases sitting between them. Germline values: CDR1 SGHDT, CDR2 YYEEEE. Time point described: pre-sensitization, week 0. Treatment of the sample: therapeutic diphenylcyclopropenone sensitization with weekly scalp DPC. This specimen belongs to a study of human T cells and chemical hapten exposure. Study overall: A mostly female patient group had alopecia areata, totalis or universalis. There were per-sample TCR yield variations, arising mainly from small pooled library volume differences.

TCRdb analysed the RACE reads with MiXCR anew, one entry per CDR3 protein. This table holds about 300,000 distinct CDR3 sequences, 4.5% to 7% found once. Whole-study results and caveats: Once DPC sensitization occurred, TCRs above 1 in 1000 frequency showed no change.

The clonotype comes from a woman between 18 and 29 years old with alopecia areata. Some clones in this sample may be carry-over from other donors' samples. The chain carries TRBV5-6 and TRBJ1-5; weak D call: TRBD1 (5 bases). This material consisted of whole blood, taken in connection with sensitization to the hapten diphenylcyclopropenone (DPC). CDR3 protein: CARETVSNQPQHF. The CDR3 coding sequence is TGTGCCAGGGAGACAGTAAGCAATCAGCCCCAGCATTTT. The whole variable domain, filled in from reference TRBV5-6 and TRBJ1-5, reads DAGVTQSPTHLIKTRGQQVTLRCSPKSGHDTVSWYQQALGQGPQFIFQYYEEEERQRGNFPDRFSGHQFPNYSSELNVNALLLGDSALYLCARETVSNQPQHFGDGTRLSIL.